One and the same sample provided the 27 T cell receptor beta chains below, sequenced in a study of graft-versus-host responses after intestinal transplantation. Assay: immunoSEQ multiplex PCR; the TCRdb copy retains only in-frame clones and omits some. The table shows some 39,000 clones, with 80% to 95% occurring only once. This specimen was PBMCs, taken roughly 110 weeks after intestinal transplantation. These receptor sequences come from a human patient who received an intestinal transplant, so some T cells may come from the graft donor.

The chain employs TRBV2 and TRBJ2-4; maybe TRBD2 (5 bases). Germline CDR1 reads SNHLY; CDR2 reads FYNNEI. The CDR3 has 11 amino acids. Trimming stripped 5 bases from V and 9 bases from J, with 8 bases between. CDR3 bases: TGTGCCAGCAGTAGTGGACTCATTCAGTACTTC. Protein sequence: CASSSGLIQYF.

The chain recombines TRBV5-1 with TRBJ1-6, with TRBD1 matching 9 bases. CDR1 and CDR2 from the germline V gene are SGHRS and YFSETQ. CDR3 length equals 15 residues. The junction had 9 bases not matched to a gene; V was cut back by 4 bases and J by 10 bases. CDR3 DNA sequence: TGCGCCAGCAGCGATTCACAGGGGGCGGGCTCACCCCTCCACTTT. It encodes CASSDSQGAGSPLHF.

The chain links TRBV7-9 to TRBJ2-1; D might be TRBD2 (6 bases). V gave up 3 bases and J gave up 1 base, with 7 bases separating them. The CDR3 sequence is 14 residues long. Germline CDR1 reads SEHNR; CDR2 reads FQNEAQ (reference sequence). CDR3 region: CASSFGSSYNEQFF. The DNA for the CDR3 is TGTGCCAGCAGCTTCGGGAGTTCCTACAATGAGCAGTTCTTC.

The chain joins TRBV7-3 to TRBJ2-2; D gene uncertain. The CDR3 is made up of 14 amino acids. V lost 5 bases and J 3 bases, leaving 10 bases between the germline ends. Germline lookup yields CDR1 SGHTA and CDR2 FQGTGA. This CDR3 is CASSVERYTGELFF. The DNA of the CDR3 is TGTGCCAGCAGCGTGGAGAGGTACACCGGGGAGCTGTTTTTT.

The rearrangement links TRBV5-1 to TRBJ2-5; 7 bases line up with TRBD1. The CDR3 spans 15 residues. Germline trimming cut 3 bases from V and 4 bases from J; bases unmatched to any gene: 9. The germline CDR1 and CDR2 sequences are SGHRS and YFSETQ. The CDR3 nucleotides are TGCGCCAGCAGCTGGGGGACCGGGACAGCAGAGACCCAGTACTTC. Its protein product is CASSWGTGTAETQYF.

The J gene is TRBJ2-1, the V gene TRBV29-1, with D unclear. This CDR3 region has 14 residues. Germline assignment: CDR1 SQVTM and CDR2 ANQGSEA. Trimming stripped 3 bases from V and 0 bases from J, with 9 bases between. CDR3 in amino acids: CSVDTVGSYNEQFF. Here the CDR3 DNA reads TGCAGCGTTGACACGGTGGGCTCCTACAATGAGCAGTTCTTC.

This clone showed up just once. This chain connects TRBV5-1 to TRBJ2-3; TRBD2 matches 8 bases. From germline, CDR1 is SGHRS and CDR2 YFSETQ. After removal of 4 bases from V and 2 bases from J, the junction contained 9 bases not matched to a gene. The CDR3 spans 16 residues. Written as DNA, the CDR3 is TGCGCCAGCAGCGGGGTGGGACTAGACTACACAGATACGCAGTATTTT. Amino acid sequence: CASSGVGLDYTDTQYF.

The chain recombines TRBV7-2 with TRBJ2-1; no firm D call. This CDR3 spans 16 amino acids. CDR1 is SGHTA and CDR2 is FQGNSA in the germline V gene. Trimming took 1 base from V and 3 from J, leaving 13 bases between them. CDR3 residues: CASSLVVSSNYNEQFF. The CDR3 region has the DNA TGTGCCAGCAGCTTAGTAGTCTCCAGCAACTACAATGAGCAGTTCTTC.

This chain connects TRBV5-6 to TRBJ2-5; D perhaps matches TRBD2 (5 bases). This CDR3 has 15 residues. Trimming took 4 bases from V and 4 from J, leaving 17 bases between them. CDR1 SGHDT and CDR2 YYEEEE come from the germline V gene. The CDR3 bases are TGTGCCAGCAGCACCCGGAGAGGGTCGGGAGAGACCCAGTACTTC. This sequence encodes CASSTRRGSGETQYF. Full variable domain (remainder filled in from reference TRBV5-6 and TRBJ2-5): DAGVTQSPTHLIKTRGQQVTLRCSPKSGHDTVSWYQQALGQGPQFIFQYYEEEERQRGNFPDRFSGHQFPNYSSELNVNALLLGDSALYLCASSTRRGSGETQYFGPGTRLLVL.

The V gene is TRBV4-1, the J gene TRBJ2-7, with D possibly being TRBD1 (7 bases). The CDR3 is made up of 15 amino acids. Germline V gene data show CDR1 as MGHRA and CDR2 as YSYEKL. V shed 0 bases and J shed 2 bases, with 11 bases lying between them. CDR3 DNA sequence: TGCGCCAGCAGCCAAGATGCAGGGGGGACCTACGAGCAGTACTTC. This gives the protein CASSQDAGGTYEQYF.

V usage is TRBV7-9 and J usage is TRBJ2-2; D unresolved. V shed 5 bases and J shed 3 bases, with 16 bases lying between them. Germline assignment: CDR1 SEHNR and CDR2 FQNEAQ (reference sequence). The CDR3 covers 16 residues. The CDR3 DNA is TGTGCCAGCAGCCTATGGGCCTTTAGGGACACCGGGGAGCTGTTTTTT. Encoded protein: CASSLWAFRDTGELFF. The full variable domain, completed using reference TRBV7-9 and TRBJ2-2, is DTGVSQNPRHKITKRGQNVTFRCDPISEHNRLYWYRQTLGQGPEFLTYFQNEAQLEKSRLLSDRFSAERPKGSFSTLEIQRTEQGDSAMYLCASSLWAFRDTGELFFGEGSRLTVL.

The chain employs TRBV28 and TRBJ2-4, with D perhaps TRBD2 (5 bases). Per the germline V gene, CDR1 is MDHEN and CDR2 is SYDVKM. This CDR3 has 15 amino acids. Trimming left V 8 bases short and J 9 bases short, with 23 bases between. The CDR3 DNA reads TGTGCCAGCTCACTGGACGGCGACGGCGGGTTCATTCAGTACTTC. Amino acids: CASSLDGDGGFIQYF. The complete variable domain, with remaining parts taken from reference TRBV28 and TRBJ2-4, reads DVKVTQSSRYLVKRTGEKVFLECVQDMDHENMFWYRQDPGLGLRLIYFSYDVKMKEKGDIPEGYSVSREKKERFSLILESASTNQTSMYLCASSLDGDGGFIQYFGAGTRLSVL.

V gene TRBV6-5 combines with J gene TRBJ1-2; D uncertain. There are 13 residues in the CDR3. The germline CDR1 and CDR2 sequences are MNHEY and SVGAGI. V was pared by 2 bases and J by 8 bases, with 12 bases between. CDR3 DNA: TGTGCCAGCAGTTACAAGACAACGGGGGGCTACACCTTC. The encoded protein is CASSYKTTGGYTF.

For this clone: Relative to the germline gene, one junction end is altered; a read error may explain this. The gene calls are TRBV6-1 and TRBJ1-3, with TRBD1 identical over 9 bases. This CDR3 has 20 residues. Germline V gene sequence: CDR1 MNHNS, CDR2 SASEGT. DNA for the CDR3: TGTGCCAGCAGCGAAGCTTTTCCCCGGGACAGGGTAGGCTCTGGAAACACCATATATTTT. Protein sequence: CASSEAFPRDRVGSGNTIYF.

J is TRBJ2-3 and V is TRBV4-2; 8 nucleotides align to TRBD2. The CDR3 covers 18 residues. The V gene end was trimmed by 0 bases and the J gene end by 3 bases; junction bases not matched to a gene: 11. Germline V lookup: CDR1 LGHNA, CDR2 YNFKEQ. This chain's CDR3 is CASSQEGSTGGPTDTQYF. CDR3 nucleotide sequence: TGTGCCAGCAGCCAAGAGGGCTCGACGGGAGGGCCGACAGATACGCAGTATTTT.

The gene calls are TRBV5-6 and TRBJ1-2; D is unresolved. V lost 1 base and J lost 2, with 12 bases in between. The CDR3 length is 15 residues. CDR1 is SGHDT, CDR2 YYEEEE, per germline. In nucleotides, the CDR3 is TGTGCCAGCAGCTTGTTCGGCAGCGTGAACTATGGCTACACCTTC. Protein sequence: CASSLFGSVNYGYTF. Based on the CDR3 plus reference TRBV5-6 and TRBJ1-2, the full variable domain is DAGVTQSPTHLIKTRGQQVTLRCSPKSGHDTVSWYQQALGQGPQFIFQYYEEEERQRGNFPDRFSGHQFPNYSSELNVNALLLGDSALYLCASSLFGSVNYGYTFGSGTRLTVV.

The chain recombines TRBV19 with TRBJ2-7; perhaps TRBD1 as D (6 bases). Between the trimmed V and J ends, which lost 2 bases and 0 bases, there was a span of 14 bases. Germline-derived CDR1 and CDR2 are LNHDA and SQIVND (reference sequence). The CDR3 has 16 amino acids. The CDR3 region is CASSIWHRATSYEQYF. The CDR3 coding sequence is TGTGCCAGTAGTATATGGCACAGGGCCACCTCCTACGAGCAGTACTTC.

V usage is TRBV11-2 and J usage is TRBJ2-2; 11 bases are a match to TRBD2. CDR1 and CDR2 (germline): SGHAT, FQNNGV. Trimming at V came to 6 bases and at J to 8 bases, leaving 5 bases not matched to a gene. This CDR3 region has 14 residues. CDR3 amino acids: CASRLLAGAGELFF. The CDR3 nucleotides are TGTGCCAGCAGACTACTAGCGGGAGCTGGGGAGCTGTTTTTT.

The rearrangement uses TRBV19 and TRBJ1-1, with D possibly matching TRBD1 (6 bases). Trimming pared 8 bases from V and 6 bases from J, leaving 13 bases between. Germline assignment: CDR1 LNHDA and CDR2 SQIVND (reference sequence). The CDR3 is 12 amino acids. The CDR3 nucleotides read TGTGCCAGTGGAAACGGACAGTCTGAAGCTTTCTTT. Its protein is CASGNGQSEAFF.

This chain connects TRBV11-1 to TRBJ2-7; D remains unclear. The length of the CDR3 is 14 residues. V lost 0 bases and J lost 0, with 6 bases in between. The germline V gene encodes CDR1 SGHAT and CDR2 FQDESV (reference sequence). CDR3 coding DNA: TGTGCCAGCAGCTTAGCGCAAACCTCCTACGAGCAGTACTTC. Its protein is CASSLAQTSYEQYF.

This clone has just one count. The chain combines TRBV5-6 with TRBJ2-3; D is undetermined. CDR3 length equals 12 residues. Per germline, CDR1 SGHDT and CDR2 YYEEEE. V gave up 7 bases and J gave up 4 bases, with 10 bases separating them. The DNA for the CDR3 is TGTGCCAGCGGCCTGATCTCAGATACGCAGTATTTT. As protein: CASGLISDTQYF.

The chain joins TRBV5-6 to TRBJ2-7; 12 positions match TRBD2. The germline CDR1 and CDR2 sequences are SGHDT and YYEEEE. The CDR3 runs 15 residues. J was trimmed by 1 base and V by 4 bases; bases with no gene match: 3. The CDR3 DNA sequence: TGTGCCAGCAGCCCGACTAGCGGGAGTTCCTACGAGCAGTACTTC. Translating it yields CASSPTSGSSYEQYF. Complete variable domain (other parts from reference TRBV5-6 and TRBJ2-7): DAGVTQSPTHLIKTRGQQVTLRCSPKSGHDTVSWYQQALGQGPQFIFQYYEEEERQRGNFPDRFSGHQFPNYSSELNVNALLLGDSALYLCASSPTSGSSYEQYFGPGTRLTVT.

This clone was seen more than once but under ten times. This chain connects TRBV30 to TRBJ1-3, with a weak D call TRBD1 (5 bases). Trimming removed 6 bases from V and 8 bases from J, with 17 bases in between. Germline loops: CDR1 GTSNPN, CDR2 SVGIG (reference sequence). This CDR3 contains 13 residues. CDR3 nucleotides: TGTGCCTGTACGCAGGGTTCGCCGGACACCATATATTTT. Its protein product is CACTQGSPDTIYF.

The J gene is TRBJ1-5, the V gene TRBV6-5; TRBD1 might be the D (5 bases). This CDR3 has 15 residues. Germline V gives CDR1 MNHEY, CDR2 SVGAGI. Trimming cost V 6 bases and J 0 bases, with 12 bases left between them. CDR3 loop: CASSPGLPSNQPQHF. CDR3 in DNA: TGTGCCAGCAGCCCAGGGCTCCCTAGCAATCAGCCCCAGCATTTT.

CDR3 region: CASSPRQEKGANTEAFF. CDR3 coding DNA: TGTGCCAGCAGCCCGCGACAGGAAAAAGGCGCTAACACTGAAGCTTTCTTT. This chain connects TRBV7-9 to TRBJ1-1; D is possibly TRBD1 (6 bases). From germline, CDR1 is SEHNR and CDR2 FQNEAQ (reference sequence). This CDR3 is built from 17 residues. The V end lost 5 bases, the J end lost 2 bases, and 21 bases lay between the germline ends. Full variable domain (remainder filled in from reference TRBV7-9 and TRBJ1-1): DTGVSQNPRHKITKRGQNVTFRCDPISEHNRLYWYRQTLGQGPEFLTYFQNEAQLEKSRLLSDRFSAERPKGSFSTLEIQRTEQGDSAMYLCASSPRQEKGANTEAFFGQGTRLTVV.

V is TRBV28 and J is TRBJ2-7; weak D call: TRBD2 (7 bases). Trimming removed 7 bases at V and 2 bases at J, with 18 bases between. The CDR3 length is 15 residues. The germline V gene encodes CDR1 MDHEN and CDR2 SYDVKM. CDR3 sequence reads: CASTPGGGSAYEQYF. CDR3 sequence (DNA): TGTGCCAGCACCCCTGGGGGCGGGAGCGCCTACGAGCAGTACTTC.

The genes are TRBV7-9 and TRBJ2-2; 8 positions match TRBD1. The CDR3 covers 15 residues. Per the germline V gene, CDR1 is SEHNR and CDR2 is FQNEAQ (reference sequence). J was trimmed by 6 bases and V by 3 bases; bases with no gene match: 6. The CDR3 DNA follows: TGTGCCAGCAGCTTTGGACAGGGCATCCCCGGGGAGCTGTTTTTT. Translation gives CASSFGQGIPGELFF.